The 13 T cell receptor beta chains in this list originate from one sample, sequenced in a study of Ad26.COV2.S vaccination and SARS-CoV-2 variants. Data came from immunoSEQ multiplex PCR; TCRdb stores just in-frame clones and leaves some out. The sample has about 680,000 clones; around 90% are singletons. Treatment denoted: roughly 19 received Ad26.COV2.S at low or high dose, single or two shots; roughly five received placebo; per-sample allocation not given. The samples were gathered on day 63 after the first injection of vaccine or placebo. The starting material was peripheral blood, obtained in a trial of Ad26.COV2.S vaccine versus placebo. These receptors came from a person between 18 and 65 years old who received the Ad26.COV2.S COVID-19 vaccine or a placebo.

The chain has TRBV12-5 and TRBJ2-4; 8 bases agree with TRBD1. CDR1 is LGHNT, CDR2 FRNRAP, per germline. With V trimmed by 3 bases and J by 3 bases, 13 bases remained unmatched. The CDR3 runs 18 residues. The CDR3 nucleotides read TGTGCTAGTGGTTTCCTGACAGGGGCAAATTTAGACAAAAACATTCAGTACTTC. This codes for CASGFLTGANLDKNIQYF.

The V gene is TRBV3-1 (or the pseudogene TRBV3-2), the J gene TRBJ1-4; 8 bases match TRBD1. This CDR3 comprises 13 residues. V gave up 8 bases and J gave up 10 bases; unmatched junction bases: 9. Germline-derived CDR1 and CDR2 are LGHDT and YNNKEL (reference sequence). In DNA, the CDR3 is TGTGCCAGCTCCCTCGACAGGGGCGGAAAACTGTTTTTT. Translated: CASSLDRGGKLFF.

The chain carries TRBV11-2 and TRBJ2-1; D might be TRBD1 (6 bases). Germline CDR1 SGHAT, CDR2 FQNNGV. V lost 7 bases and J lost 2, with 15 bases in between. The CDR3 consists of 15 residues. The CDR3 spells CASKSRTEPYNEQFF. As DNA, the CDR3 is TGTGCCAGCAAGTCCCGGACAGAGCCCTACAATGAGCAGTTCTTC.

A word on this clone: One end of the junction is discordant with germline, which a read error may explain. J is TRBJ1-6 and V is TRBV28, with D uncertain. The CDR3 is 12 residues long. Germline V gene sequence: CDR1 MDHEN, CDR2 SYDVKM. The CDR3 loop reads CASSLYYSPLHF. The CDR3 DNA reads TGTGCCAGCAGTCTCTATTATTCACCCCTCCACTTT.

The genes are TRBV14 and TRBJ1-1; unclear D gene. Trimming took off 4 bases at V and 3 bases at J, with 12 bases between the two ends. The CDR3 runs to 14 residues. Per the germline V gene, CDR1 is SGHDN and CDR2 is FVKESK. The CDR3 protein is CASSREVLYTEAFF. The CDR3 nucleotides are TGTGCCAGCAGCCGAGAGGTGTTGTACACTGAAGCTTTCTTT.

The V call is TRBV10-3, the J call TRBJ2-7; 13 nucleotides align to TRBD2. V shed 7 bases, J shed 5 bases, and the junction held 5 bases outside the gene matches. Germline lookup yields CDR1 ENHRY and CDR2 SYGVKD. This CDR3 region has 14 residues. DNA of the CDR3: TGTGCCATCAATCAAGGACTAGCGGGAGACGAGCAGTACTTC. Translated: CAINQGLAGDEQYF.

The chain couples TRBV18 to TRBJ2-7; D not certain. Trimming left V 2 bases short and J 0 bases short, with 11 bases between. From germline, CDR1 is KGHSH and CDR2 LQKENI. The CDR3 spans 15 residues. CDR3 in DNA: TGTGCCAGCTCACCAATTTCGGCGAACTCCTACGAGCAGTACTTC. This gives the protein CASSPISANSYEQYF.

V gene TRBV9 combines with J gene TRBJ2-7, with 8 bases identical to TRBD2. CDR3 length: 15 amino acids. V gave up 0 bases and J gave up 7 bases; unmatched junction bases: 9. Per the germline V gene, CDR1 is SGDLS and CDR2 is YYNGEE. CDR3 nucleotides: TGTGCCAGCAGCGTAGGAGCGGGAGTTAATGGGGAGCAGTACTTC. Amino acid sequence: CASSVGAGVNGEQYF.

Worth noting for this clone: This specimen includes other DNA sequences encoding the same CDR3. The rearrangement links TRBV19 to TRBJ2-7; TRBD1 might be the D (6 bases). Trimming removed 0 bases at V and 4 bases at J, with 10 bases between. The CDR3 covers 14 residues. Looked up from germline, CDR1 is LNHDA and CDR2 is SQIVND (reference sequence). The CDR3 coding sequence is TGTGCCAGTAGTATAGACAGGGGACCTTACGAGCAGTACTTC. Amino acid sequence: CASSIDRGPYEQYF.

The chain links TRBV7-2 to TRBJ2-2; possible D gene TRBD2, 6 bases. Germline V gene data show CDR1 as SGHTA and CDR2 as FQGNSA. The CDR3 consists of 17 residues. Trimming cost V 4 bases and J 5 bases, with 20 bases left between them. CDR3 loop: CASSSTRGLARTGELFF. The CDR3 region has the DNA TGTGCCAGCAGCTCGACCCGAGGGCTAGCGCGGACCGGGGAGCTGTTTTTT.

V and J are TRBV30 and TRBJ1-2, with 8 bases that match TRBD1. With 8 bases clipped from V and 0 bases from J, the junction kept 11 bases outside the gene matches. Germline lookup yields CDR1 GTSNPN and CDR2 SVGIG (reference sequence). The CDR3 is 15 residues long. This chain's CDR3 is CANRDRLTANYGYTF. The CDR3 nucleotides are TGTGCCAACCGGGACAGGCTCACCGCTAACTATGGCTACACCTTC.

This chain joins TRBV7-2 and TRBJ2-6; either TRBD1 or TRBD2 may fit D (6 bases each). The CDR3 covers 17 residues. Germline V gives CDR1 SGHTA, CDR2 FQGNSA. Trimming shortened V by 5 bases and J by 1 base, and 15 bases separated the two germline ends. The CDR3 DNA reads as TGTGCCAGCAGCCCGAGGGGGGTGTCGTCTGGGGCCAACGTCCTGACTTTC. Translating gives CASSPRGVSSGANVLTF.

V usage is TRBV19 and J usage is TRBJ1-3, with D perhaps TRBD1 (5 bases). Germline values: CDR1 LNHDA, CDR2 SQIVND (reference sequence). The ends were cut back, 11 bases at V and 0 bases at J, with 14 bases in the middle. There are 14 residues in the CDR3. For the CDR3, the DNA is TGTGCCGGGCGACTACAGGACTCTGGAAACACCATATATTTT. Protein: CAGRLQDSGNTIYF. The complete variable domain, with remaining parts taken from reference TRBV19 and TRBJ1-3, reads DGGITQSPKYLFRKEGQNVTLSCEQNLNHDAMYWYRQDPGQGLRLIYYSQIVNDFQKGDIAEGYSVSREKKESFPLTVTSAQKNPTAFYLCAGRLQDSGNTIYFGEGSWLTVV.